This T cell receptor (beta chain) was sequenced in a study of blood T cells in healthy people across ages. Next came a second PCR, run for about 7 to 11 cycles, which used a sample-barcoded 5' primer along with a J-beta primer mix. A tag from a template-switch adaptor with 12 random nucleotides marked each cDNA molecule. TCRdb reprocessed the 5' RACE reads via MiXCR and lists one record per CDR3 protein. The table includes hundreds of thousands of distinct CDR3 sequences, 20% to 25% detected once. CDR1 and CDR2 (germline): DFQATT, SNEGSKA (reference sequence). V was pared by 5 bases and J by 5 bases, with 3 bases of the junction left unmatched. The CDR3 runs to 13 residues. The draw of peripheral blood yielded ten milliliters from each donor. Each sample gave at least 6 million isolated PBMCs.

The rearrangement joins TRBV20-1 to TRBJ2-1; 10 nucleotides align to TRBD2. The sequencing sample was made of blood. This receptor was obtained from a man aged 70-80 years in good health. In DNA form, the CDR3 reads TGCAGTGCTCCGGGACTAGCGAACAATGAGCAGTTCTTC. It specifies CSAPGLANNEQFF.